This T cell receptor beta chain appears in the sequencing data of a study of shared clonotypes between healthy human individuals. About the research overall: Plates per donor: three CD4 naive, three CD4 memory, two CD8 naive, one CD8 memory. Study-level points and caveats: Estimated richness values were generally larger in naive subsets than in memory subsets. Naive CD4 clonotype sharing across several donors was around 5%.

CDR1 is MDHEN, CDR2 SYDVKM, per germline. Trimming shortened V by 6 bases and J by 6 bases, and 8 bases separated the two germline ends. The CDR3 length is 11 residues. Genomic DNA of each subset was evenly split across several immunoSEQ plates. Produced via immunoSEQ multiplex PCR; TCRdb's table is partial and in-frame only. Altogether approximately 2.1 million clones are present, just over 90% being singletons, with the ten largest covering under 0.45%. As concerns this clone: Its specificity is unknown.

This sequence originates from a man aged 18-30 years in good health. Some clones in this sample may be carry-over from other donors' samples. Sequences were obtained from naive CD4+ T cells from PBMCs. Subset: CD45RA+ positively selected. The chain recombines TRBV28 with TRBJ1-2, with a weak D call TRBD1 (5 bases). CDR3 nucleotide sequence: TGTGCCAGCAGACAGGACCATGGCTACACCTTC. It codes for CASRQDHGYTF.